Presented here are 15 T cell receptor beta chains from one specimen sequenced in a study of metastatic and nonmetastatic thyroid tumors. Patients were all untreated before their thyroid surgery. TCRdb reassembled clones from the PCR reads with MiXCR. The sample has some 14,000 clones; about a third are singletons. Specimen: tumor tissue. These receptors originate from a male donor with papillary thyroid cancer or a benign thyroid nodule (not recorded which). Some clones in this sample may be carry-over from other donors' samples.

This clone was detected ten times or more. A much larger clone lies one base from this, so it may be a read error. This sequence joins TRBV18 and TRBJ2-3; D gene uncertain. The CDR3 is 16 amino acids. Looked up from germline, CDR1 is KGHSH and CDR2 is LQKENI. The CDR3 here is CASSPYYGDSTDTRYF. In nucleotides, the CDR3 is TGTGCCAGCTCACCATACTACGGAGATAGCACAGATACGCGGTATTTT. Full variable domain (rest looked up from reference TRBV18 and TRBJ2-3): NAGVMQNPRHLVRRRGQEARLRCSPMKGHSHVYWYRQLPEEGLKFMVYLQKENIIDESGMPKERFSAEFPKEGPSILRIQQVVRGDSAAYFCASSPYYGDSTDTRYFGPGTRLTVL.

This clone appeared many times. The rearrangement links TRBV11-2 to TRBJ2-3; D call uncertain. The CDR3 totals 14 residues. Trimming took 5 bases from V and 5 from J, leaving 14 bases between them. The V gene's germline CDR1 is SGHAT and CDR2 FQNNGV. The CDR3 is CASSPRLVRDTQYF. The CDR3, as DNA: TGTGCCAGCAGCCCCCGACTCGTTAGAGATACGCAGTATTTT. Supplemented by reference TRBV11-2 and TRBJ2-3, the full variable domain reads EAGVAQSPRYKIIEKRQSVAFWCNPISGHATLYWYQQILGQGPKLLIQFQNNGVVDDSQLPKDRFSAERLKGVDSTLKIQPAKLEDSAVYLCASSPRLVRDTQYFGPGTRLTVL.

This clone appeared a few times. A much larger clone sits a single nucleotide away, making a read error possible. V gene TRBV20-1 combines with J gene TRBJ2-3; 7 bases are shared with TRBD2. The CDR3 extends over 15 amino acids. V was clipped by 5 bases and J by 7 bases; unmatched bases: 15. The germline V gene encodes CDR1 DFQATT and CDR2 SNEGSKA (reference sequence). CDR3 nucleotides: TGCAGTGCTCCCGCCCTAGCGGTGGGGCCAAATACGCAGTATTTT. Its translation is CSAPALAVGPNTQYF.

This clone was picked up many times. DNA for the CDR3: TGTGCCAGCAGTAGACAGGAAAAACTGTTTTTT. The encoded protein is CASSRQEKLFF. V usage is TRBV2 and J usage is TRBJ1-4, with D possibly being TRBD1 (5 bases). V lost 5 bases, J lost 8 bases, and 6 bases lay in between. CDR3 length equals 11 residues. CDR1 is SNHLY and CDR2 is FYNNEI in the germline V gene.

This clone was counted at least ten times. The same CDR3 is also encoded by other DNA sequences in this sample. J is TRBJ1-1 and V is TRBV20-1, with 9 bases that match TRBD1. The CDR3 runs 14 residues. The V gene end was trimmed by 5 bases and the J gene end by 11 bases; junction bases not matched to a gene: 15. Germline lookup yields CDR1 DFQATT and CDR2 SNEGSKA (reference sequence). In nucleotides, the CDR3 is TGCAGTGCTCGACCCCGGGACAGGGAACATTGGGCTTTCTTT. Translated: CSARPRDREHWAFF.

This clone was counted only a few times. V and J are TRBV6-1 and TRBJ2-3; 7 bases are a match to TRBD1. Germline CDR1 and CDR2: MNHNS and SASEGT. The trim removed 5 bases at V and 6 bases at J, leaving 5 bases unmatched. This CDR3 region has 13 residues. CDR3 nucleotides: TGTGCCAGCAGTATGAAGGGGGCGGATACGCAGTATTTT. This codes for CASSMKGADTQYF.

This chain connects TRBV2 to TRBJ2-3; no definite D call. The CDR3 loop spans 15 amino acids. The germline V gene encodes CDR1 SNHLY and CDR2 FYNNEI. V lost 6 bases to trimming and J lost 1 base, with 14 bases between them. CDR3 DNA: TGTGCCAGCAGAAGAGCAAGAGTCCGCACAGATACGCAGTATTTT. Its protein product is CASRRARVRTDTQYF.

The chain links TRBV6-1 to TRBJ2-6; D gene ambiguous. The CDR3 runs to 17 residues. Trimming shortened V by 4 bases and J by 0 bases, and 13 bases separated the two germline ends. Germline loops: CDR1 MNHNS, CDR2 SASEGT. The CDR3, as DNA: TGTGCCAGCAGTGTAACGACGGAAATCTCTGGGGCCAACGTCCTGACTTTC. Protein sequence: CASSVTTEISGANVLTF.

This clone is categorized as medium-sized. The chain is built from TRBV20-1 and TRBJ2-3, with 11 bases identical to TRBD2. V lost 0 bases and J lost 6; bases outside the gene matches: 8. Per germline, CDR1 DFQATT and CDR2 SNEGSKA (reference sequence). The CDR3 totals 16 residues. The CDR3 region is CSARDELAGDADTQYF. Written as DNA, the CDR3 is TGCAGTGCTAGAGATGAACTAGCGGGAGATGCCGATACGCAGTATTTT.

This clone is medium-sized in the sample. The rearrangement uses TRBV6-1 and TRBJ2-7; no firm D call. The CDR3 runs to 15 residues. V lost 7 bases, J lost 5 bases, and 21 bases lay in between. CDR1 is MNHNS and CDR2 is SASEGT in the germline V gene. The CDR3 DNA is TGTGCCAGCACCACATCCGGAGAAGGAGTTCACGAGCAGTACTTC. This sequence encodes CASTTSGEGVHEQYF.

This clone has a count of ten or more. The CDR3 here is CASSLKGLNTEAFF. CDR3 DNA sequence: TGTGCCAGCAGCTTAAAGGGACTGAACACTGAAGCTTTCTTT. The chain couples TRBV7-9 to TRBJ1-1, with D maybe TRBD1 (5 bases). Germline V lookup: CDR1 SEHNR, CDR2 FQNEAQ (reference sequence). CDR3 length equals 14 residues. The V end was cut by 2 bases, the J end by 0 bases, with 7 bases between.

The chain has TRBV29-1 and TRBJ2-1; D is unresolved. Trimming pared 4 bases from V and 0 bases from J, leaving 10 bases between. The germline V gene encodes CDR1 SQVTM and CDR2 ANQGSEA. This CDR3 comprises 14 residues. CDR3 loop: CSVADFLSYNEQFF. In nucleotides, the CDR3 is TGCAGCGTTGCCGACTTCCTCTCCTACAATGAGCAGTTCTTC.

By sample share, this clone is medium-sized (0.01 to 0.1%). V usage is TRBV6-5 and J usage is TRBJ1-1, with D hard to call. Germline V gives CDR1 MNHEY, CDR2 SVGAGI. CDR3 length: 14 amino acids. Between the trimmed V and J ends, which lost 2 bases and 0 bases, there was a span of 7 bases. The CDR3 DNA reads as TGTGCCAGCAGTTACCCGGGGTTGAACACTGAAGCTTTCTTT. Translation gives CASSYPGLNTEAFF.

Notes on this clone: A read error may explain this, as a much larger clone is one base away. The V call is TRBV20-1, the J call TRBJ2-3; tentatively, D is TRBD1 or TRBD2 (5 bases each). This CDR3 is 14 amino acids long. Looked up from germline, CDR1 is DFQATT and CDR2 is SNEGSKA (reference sequence). V was trimmed by 6 bases and J by 3 bases, leaving 16 bases between them. The CDR3 DNA reads TGCAGTGCCTCGGGGCAGGAGGTTACAGATACGCAGTATTTT. It codes for CSASGQEVTDTQYF.

This clone was seen a handful of times. This chain uses TRBV10-2 with TRBJ2-1; D gene ambiguous. The germline CDR1 and CDR2 sequences are WSHSY and SAAADI. This CDR3 region has 14 residues. V lost 7 bases and J 4 bases, leaving 14 bases between the germline ends. The chain's CDR3 is CASTEIVVYNEQFF. Here the CDR3 DNA reads TGCGCCAGCACAGAAATCGTGGTTTACAATGAGCAGTTCTTC.